The 23 T cell receptor beta chains given below trace back to one sample, sequenced in a study of control samples from healthy donors and cancer patients. Repertoires were generated with immunoSEQ multiplex PCR, while TCRdb's copy carries only in-frame clones and drops some. In the table there are roughly 150,000 clones, around 90% of which are singletons. The sequencing sample was made of blood. All receptors come from a man in his late teens or twenties in good health.

This chain connects TRBV9 to TRBJ2-1; 8 bases fit TRBD1. V was clipped by 3 bases and J by 3 bases; unmatched bases: 5. The CDR3 has 15 residues. Germline CDR1 reads SGDLS; CDR2 reads YYNGEE. This chain's CDR3 is CASSGTGSGYNEQFF. The CDR3, as DNA: TGTGCCAGCAGCGGGACAGGGTCTGGCTACAATGAGCAGTTCTTC.

J is TRBJ1-5 and V is TRBV5-1, with D unresolved. Germline V CDR1 and CDR2: SGHRS, YFSETQ. The CDR3 has 13 amino acids. V was shortened by 4 bases and J by 3 bases, with 8 bases between the two germline ends. For the CDR3, the DNA is TGCGCCAGCAGCAAGGGTCTCAATCAGCCCCAGCATTTT. It specifies CASSKGLNQPQHF.

J is TRBJ1-5 and V is TRBV19; a weak D match, TRBD1 (5 bases). The germline V gene has CDR1 LNHDA and CDR2 SQIVND (reference sequence). This CDR3 comprises 17 residues. With 3 bases removed from V and 0 bases from J, the gap between germline ends came to 15 bases. CDR3 amino acids: CASSISGGRYSNQPQHF. DNA of the CDR3: TGTGCCAGTAGTATCTCGGGGGGACGATATAGCAATCAGCCCCAGCATTTT. Full variable domain (outside the CDR3, taken from reference TRBV19 and TRBJ1-5): DGGITQSPKYLFRKEGQNVTLSCEQNLNHDAMYWYRQDPGQGLRLIYYSQIVNDFQKGDIAEGYSVSREKKESFPLTVTSAQKNPTAFYLCASSISGGRYSNQPQHFGDGTRLSIL.

The chain carries TRBV28 and TRBJ1-2; D call uncertain. The CDR3 length is 14 residues. Trimming cost V 4 bases and J 0 bases, with 9 bases left between them. Per germline, CDR1 MDHEN and CDR2 SYDVKM. The CDR3 nucleotides read TGTGCCAGCAGTTATGGGCCAGCTAACTATGGCTACACCTTC. This translates into CASSYGPANYGYTF.

This clone was detected once. J is TRBJ1-1 and V is TRBV7-2; D may be TRBD1 (5 bases). Germline lookup yields CDR1 SGHTA and CDR2 FQGNSA. The CDR3 is made up of 15 amino acids. The germline V and J ends were trimmed by 5 bases and 7 bases, with 20 bases remaining between them. For the CDR3, the DNA is TGTGCCAGCAGCCTGTTCTCAGGGATGAAGGATGAAGCTTTCTTT. This translates into CASSLFSGMKDEAFF.

This chain joins TRBV24-1 and TRBJ2-4, with unresolved D. The germline V and J ends were trimmed by 4 bases and 5 bases, with 8 bases remaining between them. This CDR3 has 13 residues. In germline, CDR1 is KGHDR, CDR2 SFDVKD. As DNA, the CDR3 is TGTGCCACCAGTGACCTCGGCGAAAACATTCAGTACTTC. Encoded protein: CATSDLGENIQYF.

The chain has TRBV29-1 and TRBJ1-1; D perhaps matches TRBD1 (5 bases). Trimming took 6 bases from V and 0 from J, leaving 11 bases between them. Germline CDR1 SQVTM, CDR2 ANQGSEA. The CDR3 is 13 residues long. This CDR3 reads CSVQTVMNTEAFF. The CDR3 nucleotides read TGCAGCGTCCAGACAGTTATGAACACTGAAGCTTTCTTT.

The chain employs TRBV6-5 and TRBJ1-2; perhaps TRBD1 as D (5 bases). V was clipped by 6 bases and J by 4 bases, with 12 bases between them. CDR3 size: 13 residues. The germline V gene has CDR1 MNHEY and CDR2 SVGAGI. This CDR3 is CASRGGAPYGYTF. The CDR3 coding sequence is TGTGCCAGCAGGGGAGGGGCCCCCTATGGCTACACCTTC.

This clone was detected only once. The rearrangement uses TRBV6-2 or TRBV6-3 and TRBJ1-4; 7 bases match TRBD1. The CDR3 is 15 residues long. Germline CDR1 MNHEY, CDR2 SVGEGT. V lost 4 bases and J lost 4; bases outside the gene matches: 6. CDR3 in amino acids: CASSFRTGFNEKLFF. In DNA form, the CDR3 reads TGTGCCAGCAGTTTCCGGACAGGTTTTAATGAAAAACTGTTTTTT.

The chain is built from TRBV7-9 and TRBJ2-7; tentative D call: TRBD1 (5 bases). The CDR3 contains 13 residues. V was shortened by 5 bases and J by 1 base, with 9 bases between the two germline ends. Germline loops: CDR1 SEHNR, CDR2 FQNEAQ (reference sequence). In DNA, the CDR3 is TGTGCCAGCAGCAGGGGAAATTCCTACGAGCAGTACTTC. Translated, it gives CASSRGNSYEQYF.

The chain joins TRBV7-3 to TRBJ2-2; D unclear. V was cut by 5 bases and J by 5 bases, with 12 bases left in between. Looked up from germline, CDR1 is SGHTA and CDR2 is FQGTGA. The CDR3 is 14 amino acids. CDR3 residues: CASSTGPVTGELFF. Written as DNA, the CDR3 is TGTGCCAGCAGCACCGGGCCGGTGACCGGGGAGCTGTTTTTT.

The chain is built from TRBV11-2 and TRBJ2-1; 14 bases are shared with TRBD2. The CDR3 runs 15 residues. Germline CDR1 and CDR2: SGHAT and FQNNGV. J was trimmed by 5 bases and V by 3 bases; bases with no gene match: 0. CDR3 sequence reads: CASSLTSGGDNEQFF. CDR3 sequence (DNA): TGTGCCAGCAGCTTGACTAGCGGGGGGGACAATGAGCAGTTCTTC.

The genes are TRBV27 and TRBJ2-3; no definite D call. There are 14 residues in the CDR3. Germline CDR1 and CDR2: MNHEY and SMNVEV (reference sequence). V was shortened by 6 bases and J by 0 bases, with 10 bases between the two germline ends. The CDR3: CASRWTLSTDTQYF. The DNA for the CDR3 is TGTGCCAGCAGGTGGACCTTGAGCACAGATACGCAGTATTTT.

The chain links TRBV11-3 to TRBJ2-3; D remains unclear. The germline V and J ends were trimmed by 0 bases and 1 base, with 2 bases remaining between them. The V gene's germline CDR1 is SGHNT and CDR2 YENEEA. This CDR3 spans 13 amino acids. CDR3 in amino acids: CASSLERTDTQYF. CDR3 DNA sequence: TGTGCCAGCAGCTTAGAGCGCACAGATACGCAGTATTTT.

The chain has TRBV4-3 and TRBJ1-1; TRBD1 matches 7 bases. The CDR3 is made up of 14 amino acids. Germline trimming cut 3 bases from V and 4 bases from J; bases unmatched to any gene: 5. CDR1 LGHNA and CDR2 YSLEER come from the germline V gene. The CDR3 spells CASSHRNRGTEAFF. The CDR3 DNA reads TGCGCCAGCAGCCACCGAAACAGGGGCACTGAAGCTTTCTTT.

The CDR3 spells CASSLGTSASTDTQYF. In DNA form, the CDR3 reads TGTGCCAGCAGCCTCGGGACTAGCGCCAGCACAGATACGCAGTATTTT. The rearrangement joins TRBV13 to TRBJ2-3, with 10 bases aligning to TRBD2. This CDR3 has 16 residues. V dropped 5 bases and J dropped 0; count of bases not matched to a gene: 5. In germline, CDR1 is PRHDT, CDR2 FYEKMQ (reference sequence).

This clone was picked up one time. This rearrangement joins TRBV6-6 to TRBJ2-7; 11 bases are shared with TRBD2. The J segment lost 0 bases and the V segment lost 5 bases, leaving 3 bases of the junction unmatched. CDR1 and CDR2 (germline): MNHNY, SVGAGI (reference sequence). This CDR3 comprises 15 residues. The CDR3 loop is CASSHSGGASYEQYF. The CDR3 coding sequence is TGTGCCAGCAGTCATAGCGGGGGGGCCTCCTACGAGCAGTACTTC.

This clone has just one count. The rearrangement joins TRBV7-9 to TRBJ2-7; weak D call: TRBD1 (6 bases). Trimming removed 5 bases at V and 1 base at J, with 15 bases between. The CDR3 contains 15 residues. Per germline, CDR1 SEHNR and CDR2 FQNEAQ (reference sequence). CDR3 in amino acids: CASSPEARGSYEQYF. The CDR3 coding sequence is TGTGCCAGCAGCCCTGAAGCCAGGGGATCCTACGAGCAGTACTTC.

This chain connects TRBV28 to TRBJ2-6, with D unresolved. V shed 2 bases and J shed 4 bases, with 15 bases lying between them. CDR3 length: 17 amino acids. CDR1 and CDR2 (germline): MDHEN, SYDVKM. This chain's CDR3 is CASSLHGRMSGANVLTF. CDR3 bases: TGTGCCAGCAGTTTACATGGACGGATGAGCGGGGCCAACGTCCTGACTTTC.

The V gene is TRBV29-1, the J gene TRBJ1-1, with D perhaps TRBD1 (6 bases). From germline, CDR1 is SQVTM and CDR2 ANQGSEA. CDR3 length equals 12 residues. Trimming shortened V by 7 bases and J by 0 bases, and 9 bases separated the two germline ends. The CDR3 sequence is CSEYRVNTEAFF. In nucleotides, the CDR3 is TGCAGCGAATACAGGGTGAACACTGAAGCTTTCTTT.

The genes are TRBV30 and TRBJ1-4; D remains ambiguous. V was pared by 2 bases and J by 8 bases, with 9 bases between. Germline assignment: CDR1 GTSNPN and CDR2 SVGIG (reference sequence). The CDR3 consists of 12 residues. The CDR3 bases are TGTGCCTGGAGTACCATCAAGGAAAAACTGTTTTTT. Protein product: CAWSTIKEKLFF.

V gene TRBV28 combines with J gene TRBJ2-5; perhaps TRBD2 as D (5 bases). With 2 bases removed from V and 7 bases from J, the gap between germline ends came to 20 bases. The germline V gene has CDR1 MDHEN and CDR2 SYDVKM. The CDR3 sequence is 16 residues long. The CDR3 DNA sequence: TGTGCCAGCAGTTTACATCAAAGGACTCTCCGTAGGACCCAGTACTTC. The encoded protein is CASSLHQRTLRRTQYF.

The chain employs TRBV7-6 and TRBJ2-3; 10 bases are a match to TRBD2. CDR3 length equals 16 residues. Per germline, CDR1 SGHVS and CDR2 FNYEAQ. After removal of 5 bases from V and 1 base from J, the junction contained 6 bases not matched to a gene. CDR3 sequence (DNA): TGTGCCAGCAGCGAAGCGGGGGGGACAGGCACAGATACGCAGTATTTT. Amino acid sequence: CASSEAGGTGTDTQYF.